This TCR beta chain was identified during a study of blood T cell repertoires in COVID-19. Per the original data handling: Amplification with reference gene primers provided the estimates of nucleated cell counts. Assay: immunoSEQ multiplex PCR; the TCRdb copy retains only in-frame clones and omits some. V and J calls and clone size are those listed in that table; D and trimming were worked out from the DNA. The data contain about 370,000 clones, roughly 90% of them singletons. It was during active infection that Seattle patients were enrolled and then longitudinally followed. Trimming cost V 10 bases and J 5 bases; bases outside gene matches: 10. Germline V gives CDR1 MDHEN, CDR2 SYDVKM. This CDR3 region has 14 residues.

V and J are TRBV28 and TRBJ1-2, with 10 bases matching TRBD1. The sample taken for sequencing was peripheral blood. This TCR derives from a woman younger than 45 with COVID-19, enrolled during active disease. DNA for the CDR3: TGTGCCATCCGCAGACAGGGGGCGGGTTATGGCTACACCTTC. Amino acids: CAIRRQGAGYGYTF.